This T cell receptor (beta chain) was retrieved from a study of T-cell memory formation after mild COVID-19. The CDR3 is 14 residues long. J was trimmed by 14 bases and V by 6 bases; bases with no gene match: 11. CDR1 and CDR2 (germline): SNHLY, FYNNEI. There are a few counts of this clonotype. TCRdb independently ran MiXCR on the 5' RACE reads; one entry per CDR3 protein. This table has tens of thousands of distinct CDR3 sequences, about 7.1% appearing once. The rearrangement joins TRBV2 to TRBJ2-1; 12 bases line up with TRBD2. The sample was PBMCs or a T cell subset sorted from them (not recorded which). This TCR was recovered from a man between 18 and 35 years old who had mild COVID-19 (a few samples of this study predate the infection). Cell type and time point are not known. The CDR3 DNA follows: TGTGCCAGCAGGGCGCTACTAGCGGGGGGCGGGGAGTTCTTC. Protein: CASRALLAGGGEFF.